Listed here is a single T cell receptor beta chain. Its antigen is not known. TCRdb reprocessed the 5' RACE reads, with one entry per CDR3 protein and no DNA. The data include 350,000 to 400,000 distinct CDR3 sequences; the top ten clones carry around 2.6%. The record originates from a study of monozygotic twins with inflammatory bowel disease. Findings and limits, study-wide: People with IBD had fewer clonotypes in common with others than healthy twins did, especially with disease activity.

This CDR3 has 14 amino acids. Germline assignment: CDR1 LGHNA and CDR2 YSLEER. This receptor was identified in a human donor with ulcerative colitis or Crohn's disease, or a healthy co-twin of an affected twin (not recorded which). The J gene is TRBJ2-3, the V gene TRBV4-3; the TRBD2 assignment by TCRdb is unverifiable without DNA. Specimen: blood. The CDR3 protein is CASSPGLLTDTQYF.